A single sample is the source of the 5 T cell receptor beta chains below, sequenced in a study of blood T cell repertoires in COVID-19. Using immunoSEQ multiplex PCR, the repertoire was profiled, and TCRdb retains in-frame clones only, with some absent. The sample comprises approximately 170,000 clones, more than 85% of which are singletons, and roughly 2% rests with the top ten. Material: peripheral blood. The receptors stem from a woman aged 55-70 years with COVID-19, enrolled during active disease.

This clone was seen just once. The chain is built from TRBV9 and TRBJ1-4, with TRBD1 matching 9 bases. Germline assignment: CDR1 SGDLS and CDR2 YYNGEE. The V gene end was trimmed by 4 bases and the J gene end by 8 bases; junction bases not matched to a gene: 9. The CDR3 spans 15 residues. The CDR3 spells CASSIGGQGTEKLFF. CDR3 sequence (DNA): TGTGCCAGCAGCATCGGCGGACAGGGGACGGAAAAACTGTTTTTT.

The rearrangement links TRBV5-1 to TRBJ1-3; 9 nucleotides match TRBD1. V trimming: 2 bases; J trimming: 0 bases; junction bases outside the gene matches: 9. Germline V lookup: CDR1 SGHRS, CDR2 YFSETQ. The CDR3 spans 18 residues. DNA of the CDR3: TGCGCCAGCAGCTTTGGATCCACAGGGGGCGACTCTGGAAACACCATATATTTT. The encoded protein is CASSFGSTGGDSGNTIYF.

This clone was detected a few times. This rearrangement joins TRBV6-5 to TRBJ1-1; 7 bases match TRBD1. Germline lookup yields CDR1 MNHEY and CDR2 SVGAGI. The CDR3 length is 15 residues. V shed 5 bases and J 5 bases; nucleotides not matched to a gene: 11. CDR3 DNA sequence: TGTGCCAGCAGTCGAGGCAGAAACAGGGGTACTGAAGCTTTCTTT. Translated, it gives CASSRGRNRGTEAFF.

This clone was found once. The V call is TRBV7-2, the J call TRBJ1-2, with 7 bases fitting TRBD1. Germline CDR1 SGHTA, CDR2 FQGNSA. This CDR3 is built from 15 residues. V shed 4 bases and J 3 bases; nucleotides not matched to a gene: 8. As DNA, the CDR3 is TGTGCCAGCAGCTCTAGACAGGGCGCCTACTATGGCTACACCTTC. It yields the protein CASSSRQGAYYGYTF.

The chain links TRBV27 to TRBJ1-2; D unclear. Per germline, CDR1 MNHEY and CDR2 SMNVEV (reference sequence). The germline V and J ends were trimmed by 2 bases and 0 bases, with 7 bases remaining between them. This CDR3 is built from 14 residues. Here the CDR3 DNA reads TGTGCCAGCAGTTTAAGTGGAGCTAACTATGGCTACACCTTC. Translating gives CASSLSGANYGYTF.